The rows below give T cell receptor beta chains drawn from one sample of a study of T cell changes during pregnancy in multiple sclerosis. Clones were read by immunoSEQ multiplex PCR, and TCRdb kept only the in-frame ones, dropping some. The sample lists about 84,000 clones, approximately 95% seen once, with about 0.94% in the top ten. The sequencing here drew on peripheral blood, taken in the second trimester of pregnancy. These receptors came from a female donor in good health, enrolled as a control in a pregnancy study. CDR3s include the opening cysteine and the closing phenylalanine or tryptophan. A D gene is named only where the DNA matches it firmly. Not all rows give a size; the values are once, few, many and, for expanded clones, a class.

>-|TRBV7-9|TRBJ1-2|-
CAIRGEDYTF
TGTGCCATACGTGGAGAGGACTACACCTTC
>TRBD1|TRBV7-9|TRBJ2-4|-
CASSYGTGAQAKNIQYF
TGTGCCAGCAGCTACGGGACAGGGGCCCAAGCCAAAAACATTCAGTACTTC
>TRBD1|TRBV19|TRBJ2-7|-
CASSRQGQGTEQYF
TGTGCCAGTAGCCGACAGGGACAAGGGACCGAGCAGTACTTC
>TRBD2|TRBV7-9|TRBJ2-1|-
CASSFAGGWYNEQFF
TGTGCCAGCAGCTTCGCGGGAGGTTGGTACAATGAGCAGTTCTTC
>-|TRBV6-5|TRBJ2-3|-
CASSYSFTSTDTQYF
TGTGCCAGCAGTTACTCGTTTACAAGCACAGATACGCAGTATTTT
>-|TRBV5-1|TRBJ1-1|-
CASSLSGPGEAFF
TGCGCCAGCAGCCTATCCGGGCCGGGGGAAGCTTTCTTT
>TRBD2|TRBV25-1|TRBJ2-1|once
CASSIPSGGQFF
TGTGCCAGCAGTATTCCTAGCGGGGGACAGTTCTTC
>-|TRBV5-1|TRBJ2-5|-
CASSLNSRGGQETQYF
TGCGCCAGCAGCTTGAACTCTAGGGGGGGGCAGGAGACCCAGTACTTC
>-|TRBV11-2|TRBJ2-1|-
CASNPGLGPYNEQFF
TGTGCCAGCAACCCGGGACTGGGGCCCTACAATGAGCAGTTCTTC
>TRBD1|TRBV5-1|TRBJ1-2|-
CASSSSRGDGYTF
TGCGCCAGCAGCTCGTCCAGGGGGGATGGCTACACCTTC
>TRBD2|TRBV2|TRBJ2-2|-
CATGGLITGELFF
TGTGCCACCGGGGGACTAATCACCGGGGAGCTGTTTTTT
>TRBD2|TRBV10-3|TRBJ2-7|-
CAISGGRGYEQYF
TGTGCCATCAGTGGCGGGAGAGGCTACGAGCAGTACTTC
>-|TRBV7-7|TRBJ2-1|once
CASSATGVGEQFF
TGTGCCAGCAGCGCGACGGGAGTCGGGGAGCAGTTCTTC
>TRBD1|TRBV7-9|TRBJ1-1|few
CASSPRDSMNTEAFF
TGTGCCAGCAGCCCCCGGGACAGCATGAACACTGAAGCTTTCTTT
>TRBD1|TRBV6-5|TRBJ2-5|-
CASSYSGTAKETQYF
TGTGCCAGCAGTTACTCGGGGACAGCAAAAGAGACCCAGTACTTC
>-|TRBV5-1|TRBJ2-7|-
CASSWAGTSKEQYF
TGCGCCAGCAGCTGGGCCGGGACATCGAAAGAGCAGTACTTC
>-|TRBV7-9|TRBJ2-1|-
CASSLGEFEQFF
TGTGCCAGCAGCTTAGGGGAGTTTGAGCAGTTCTTC
>-|TRBV7-9|TRBJ2-1|once
CASSLGPGWDEQFF
TGTGCCAGCAGCTTAGGACCGGGGTGGGATGAGCAGTTCTTC
>TRBD2|TRBV5-6|TRBJ2-3|-
CASSWRLAGALDTDTQYF
TGTGCCAGCAGCTGGCGCCTAGCGGGGGCCCTAGACACAGATACGCAGTATTTT
>TRBD2|TRBV2|TRBJ2-7|-
CASSDNSGAYEQYF
TGTGCCAGCAGTGATAATAGCGGGGCCTACGAGCAGTACTTC
>-|TRBV6-1|TRBJ2-3|-
CASSEGDGGWDWDTDTQYF
TGTGCCAGCAGTGAAGGCGACGGTGGTTGGGACTGGGACACAGATACGCAGTATTTT
>-|TRBV5-1|TRBJ2-7|-
CASSLSPGPYEQYF
TGCGCCAGCAGCTTGTCACCAGGCCCCTACGAGCAGTACTTC
>-|TRBV29-1|TRBJ2-5|once
CSVIPTQGWGETQYF
TGCAGCGTTATACCGACACAGGGCTGGGGGGAGACCCAGTACTTC
>-|TRBV5-1|TRBJ1-5|-
CASSLEGGNQPQHF
TGCGCCAGCAGCTTGGAGGGAGGGAATCAGCCCCAGCATTTT
>TRBD1|TRBV4-1|TRBJ2-7|-
CASSRPDPGQGVYEQYF
TGCGCCAGCAGCCGACCCGACCCGGGACAGGGTGTTTACGAGCAGTACTTC
>TRBD1|TRBV2|TRBJ2-7|-
CASRGQDYEQYF
TGTGCCAGCAGAGGACAGGACTACGAGCAGTACTTC
>TRBD1|TRBV29-1|TRBJ1-2|-
CSVESHAGTGGPTNYGYTF
TGCAGCGTTGAATCCCATGCCGGGACAGGGGGCCCTACTAACTATGGCTACACCTTC
>-|TRBV28|TRBJ2-2|-
CASSLGGTGELFF
TGTGCCAGCAGTTTAGGGGGGACCGGGGAGCTGTTTTTT
>-|TRBV7-9|TRBJ1-2|-
CASSTPRTDRGRYGYTF
TGTGCCAGCAGCACCCCCCGCACGGACAGAGGCCGCTATGGCTACACCTTC
>-|TRBV2|TRBJ1-1|-
CASRPEVDTEAFF
TGTGCCAGCAGACCCGAGGTGGACACTGAAGCTTTCTTT
>-|TRBV7-2|TRBJ2-3|-
CASSIRSVVADTQYF
TGTGCCAGCAGCATACGGTCTGTTGTCGCAGATACGCAGTATTTT
>-|TRBV11-2|TRBJ1-2|-
CASSLVREFHYGYTF
TGTGCCAGCAGCTTAGTCAGGGAATTCCACTATGGCTACACCTTC
>TRBD1|TRBV15|TRBJ1-4|-
CATSRMDRVEGKLFF
TGTGCCACCAGCAGAATGGACAGGGTGGAGGGAAAACTGTTTTTT
>-|TRBV7-2|TRBJ2-7|-
CASGGTRSSYEQYF
TGTGCCAGCGGGGGGACTCGCAGCTCCTACGAGCAGTACTTC
>-|TRBV7-6|TRBJ1-1|-
CASSLGGQGMNTEAFF
TGTGCCAGCAGCTTGGGGGGGCAGGGCATGAACACTGAAGCTTTCTTT
>TRBD2|TRBV5-5|TRBJ2-7|-
CASSPPREGYEQYF
TGTGCCAGCAGCCCCCCTAGGGAGGGGTACGAGCAGTACTTC
>-|TRBV18|TRBJ1-5|-
CASSPSEYSNQPQHF
TGTGCCAGCTCACCAAGCGAGTATAGCAATCAGCCCCAGCATTTT
>TRBD1|TRBV6-5|TRBJ2-7|-
CASSYSDRGSYEQYF
TGTGCCAGCAGTTACTCCGACAGGGGTTCCTACGAGCAGTACTTC
>-|TRBV7-2|TRBJ1-5|-
CASSLNRVAQPQHF
TGTGCCAGCAGCTTAAACAGGGTGGCTCAGCCCCAGCATTTT
>-|TRBV7-2|TRBJ2-4|-
CASSSQGMLAKNIQYF
TGTGCCAGCAGCTCACAGGGCATGCTAGCCAAAAACATTCAGTACTTC
>TRBD1|TRBV19|TRBJ2-2|-
CASRPDRVYAGELFF
TGTGCCAGTAGACCGGACAGGGTTTATGCCGGGGAGCTGTTTTTT
>TRBD1|TRBV5-6|TRBJ1-3|-
CASSRTGAKSGNTIYF
TGTGCCAGCAGCCGGACAGGGGCTAAATCTGGAAACACCATATATTTT
>-|TRBV6-6|TRBJ1-2|-
CASSYLKGGDGYTF
TGTGCCAGCAGTTACCTCAAGGGAGGGGATGGCTACACCTTC
>-|TRBV19|TRBJ2-1|-
CASSTGLGNDNEQFF
TGTGCCAGTAGTACGGGATTGGGAAATGACAATGAGCAGTTCTTC
>-|TRBV6-5|TRBJ2-3|-
CASGTRGTQYF
TGTGCCAGCGGAACTAGAGGTACGCAGTATTTT
>TRBD2|TRBV2|TRBJ2-1|few
CATGLAGFDEQFF
TGTGCCACCGGACTAGCGGGATTCGATGAGCAGTTCTTC
>TRBD2|TRBV29-1|TRBJ2-3|-
CSVESLAGGFTDTQYF
TGCAGCGTTGAATCCCTAGCGGGAGGGTTCACAGATACGCAGTATTTT
>TRBD2|TRBV9|TRBJ2-5|-
CASSVDGLAAQETQYF
TGTGCCAGCAGCGTAGACGGACTAGCGGCACAAGAGACCCAGTACTTC
>-|TRBV20-1|TRBJ2-5|-
CSARSGETQYF
TGCAGTGCTAGAAGCGGAGAGACCCAGTACTTC